These T cell receptor beta chains were read from a single sample in a study of cytomegalovirus exposure and HLA in healthy donors. Produced via immunoSEQ multiplex PCR; TCRdb's table is partial and in-frame only. The sample includes 100,000 to 150,000 clones. Sequencing was performed on PBMCs. These TCRs come from a man aged 18 to 30 in good health and CMV-seronegative. The CDR3 runs from the conserved cysteine through the conserved F or W. Fields, in order: D gene, V gene, J gene, CDR3 protein, CDR3 DNA. D genes are given only for firm matches.

NA	TRBV5-6	TRBJ2-6	CASSREGSGANVLTF	TGTGCCAGCAGCCGCGAGGGCTCTGGGGCCAACGTCCTGACTTTC
TRBD1	TRBV5-8	TRBJ2-6	CASSPRTGWNVLTF	TGTGCCAGCAGCCCCAGGACAGGATGGAACGTCCTGACTTTC
TRBD2	TRBV7-9	TRBJ2-1	CASSLSGSFDEQFF	TGTGCCAGCAGCTTAAGCGGGAGTTTCGATGAGCAGTTCTTC
NA	TRBV11-2	TRBJ2-7	CASSLSLTRRGYEQYF	TGTGCCAGCAGCTTATCTCTTACACGGAGGGGCTACGAGCAGTACTTC
NA	TRBV9	TRBJ2-1	CASSPLPGISNEQFF	TGTGCCAGCAGTCCGTTACCGGGAATAAGCAATGAGCAGTTCTTC
NA	TRBV7-9	TRBJ1-4	CASSLERQGEKLFF	TGTGCCAGCAGCTTAGAGCGTCAGGGTGAAAAACTGTTTTTT
NA	TRBV2	TRBJ1-5	CASSGAPVSNQPQHF	TGTGCCAGCAGTGGAGCCCCGGTGAGCAATCAGCCCCAGCATTTT
TRBD2	TRBV10-1	TRBJ2-1	CASKNPGLAGGSSYNEQFF	TGCGCCAGCAAGAACCCGGGACTAGCGGGAGGTTCCTCCTACAATGAGCAGTTCTTC
TRBD2	TRBV27	TRBJ2-7	CASSGTTYEQYF	TGTGCCAGCAGTGGGACTACCTACGAGCAGTACTTC
NA	TRBV10-3	TRBJ1-5	CAISESEGPQHF	TGTGCCATCAGTGAGTCCGAGGGGCCCCAGCATTTT
TRBD2	TRBV9	TRBJ2-1	CASSKSLAGGLDEQFF	TGTGCCAGCAGCAAAAGCCTAGCGGGGGGTTTGGATGAGCAGTTCTTC
TRBD1	TRBV4-3	TRBJ2-1	CASSQLGTGVGRQFF	TGCGCCAGCAGCCAATTGGGGACAGGGGTTGGTAGGCAGTTCTTC
TRBD2	TRBV11-2	TRBJ2-2	CASSLEGSGVAPWAGELFF	TGTGCCAGCAGCTTAGAGGGTAGCGGGGTGGCCCCGTGGGCCGGGGAGCTGTTTTTT
NA	TRBV2	TRBJ2-3	CASSPDNLSTDTQYF	TGTGCCAGCAGTCCAGACAACCTTAGCACAGATACGCAGTATTTT
NA	TRBV6-5	TRBJ1-4	CASSYGQGGEKLFF	TGTGCCAGCAGTTACGGGCAGGGTGGTGAAAAACTGTTTTTT
TRBD1	TRBV6-6	TRBJ1-2	CASSQTGIGGYTF	TGTGCCAGCAGCCAGACAGGGATCGGCGGCTACACCTTC
NA	TRBV6-5	TRBJ1-1	CASSYSGGLLNTEAFF	TGTGCCAGCAGTTACTCAGGAGGGCTCCTGAACACTGAAGCTTTCTTT
NA	TRBV5-1	TRBJ2-3	CASSNDTTSTDTQYF	TGCGCCAGCAGCAATGATACTACCAGCACAGATACGCAGTATTTT
NA	TRBV4-1	TRBJ2-5	CASSQDQGLGETQYF	TGCGCCAGCAGCCAAGATCAGGGGTTGGGGGAGACCCAGTACTTC
NA	TRBV7-9	TRBJ2-7	CASSSGSGLYEQYF	TGTGCCAGCAGCTCAGGATCAGGCCTCTACGAGCAGTACTTC
NA	TRBV6-5	TRBJ1-3	CASSYSTASGNTIYF	TGTGCCAGCAGTTACTCGACAGCCTCTGGAAACACCATATATTTT
TRBD2	TRBV2	TRBJ2-5	CASSGPEIAGGDF	TGTGCCAGCAGTGGACCCGAGATAGCGGGGGGTGACTTC